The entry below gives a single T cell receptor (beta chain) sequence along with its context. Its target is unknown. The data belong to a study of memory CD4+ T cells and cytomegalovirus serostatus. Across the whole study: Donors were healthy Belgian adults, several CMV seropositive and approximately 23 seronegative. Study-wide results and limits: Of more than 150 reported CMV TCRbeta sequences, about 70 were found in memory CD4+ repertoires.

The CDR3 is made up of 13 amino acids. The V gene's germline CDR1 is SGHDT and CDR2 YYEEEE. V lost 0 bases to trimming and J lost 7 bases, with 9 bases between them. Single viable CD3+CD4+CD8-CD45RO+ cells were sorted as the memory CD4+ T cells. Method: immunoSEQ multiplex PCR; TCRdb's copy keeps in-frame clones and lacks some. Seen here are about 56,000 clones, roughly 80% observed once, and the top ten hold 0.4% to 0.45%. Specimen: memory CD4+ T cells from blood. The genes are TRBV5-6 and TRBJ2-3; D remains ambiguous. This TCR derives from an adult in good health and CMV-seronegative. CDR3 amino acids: CASSLGYAYTQYF. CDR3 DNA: TGTGCCAGCAGCTTGGGGTACGCATATACGCAGTATTTT.